Presented here are 7 T cell receptor beta chains from one specimen sequenced in a study of cytomegalovirus exposure and HLA in healthy donors. The PCR employed 60 Vbeta primers together with 13 Jbeta primers. TCRdb's table, derived via immunoSEQ multiplex PCR, lists solely in-frame clones and lacks some. The top ten hold approximately 3.7% of the sample, which has around 150,000 clones, 70% to 80% seen once. Sequencing input: PBMCs. These receptors all stem from a human donor in good health.

The V and J genes are TRBV7-2 and TRBJ2-6; D might be TRBD1 (5 bases). V was pared by 6 bases and J by 0 bases, with 15 bases between. The germline V gene encodes CDR1 SGHTA and CDR2 FQGNSA. The CDR3 runs 17 residues. The CDR3 nucleotides read TGTGCCAGCAGTTCAGGGCCGGTAGGCTCTGGGGCCAACGTCCTGACTTTC. Translating it yields CASSSGPVGSGANVLTF. Full variable domain (rest looked up from reference TRBV7-2 and TRBJ2-6): GAGVSQSPSNKVTEKGKDVELRCDPISGHTALYWYRQSLGQGLEFLIYFQGNSAPDKSGLPSDRFSAERTGGSVSTLTIQRTQQEDSAVYLCASSSGPVGSGANVLTFGAGSRLTVL.

The chain couples TRBV28 to TRBJ1-2; possibly TRBD1 for D (5 bases). This CDR3 spans 14 amino acids. The V gene lost 4 bases and the J gene lost 4 bases, with 13 bases spanning the gap. Germline V gene lookup returns CDR1 MDHEN and CDR2 SYDVKM. As DNA, the CDR3 is TGTGCCAGCAGTTGGGGCGAGGTCGCCTATGGCTACACCTTC. Amino acid sequence: CASSWGEVAYGYTF.

The V call is TRBV5-4, the J call TRBJ2-2; 7 bases map to TRBD2. The CDR3 is 15 amino acids. J was trimmed by 6 bases and V by 4 bases; bases with no gene match: 9. Germline CDR1 is SGHNT and CDR2 is YYREEE (reference sequence). The CDR3 is CASSKPTSSPGELFF. The CDR3 nucleotides read TGTGCCAGCAGCAAACCGACTAGCAGCCCCGGGGAGCTGTTTTTT.

This clone has only a few counts. The V gene is TRBV6-5, the J gene TRBJ1-6; D is perhaps TRBD1 (6 bases). Trimming took 6 bases from V and 7 from J, leaving 16 bases between them. Per the germline V gene, CDR1 is MNHEY and CDR2 is SVGAGI. The CDR3 length is 15 residues. CDR3 nucleotide sequence: TGTGCCAGCAGAGGGGAACCAGGGGCCAATTCACCCCTCCACTTT. Translated: CASRGEPGANSPLHF.

The rearrangement uses TRBV7-8 and TRBJ1-6; D unclear. The V end was cut by 3 bases, the J end by 0 bases, with 12 bases between. CDR3 length: 17 residues. Germline values: CDR1 SGHVS, CDR2 FQNEAQ. DNA for the CDR3: TGTGCCAGCAGCTTGGAGGGTAGCGGCTCCTATAATTCACCCCTCCACTTT. It encodes CASSLEGSGSYNSPLHF. Based on the CDR3 plus reference TRBV7-8 and TRBJ1-6, the full variable domain is GAGVSQSPRYKVAKRGQDVALRCDPISGHVSLFWYQQALGQGPEFLTYFQNEAQLDKSGLPSDRFFAERPEGSVSTLKIQRTQQEDSAVYLCASSLEGSGSYNSPLHFGNGTRLTVT.

The chain links TRBV5-1 to TRBJ2-2, with 8 positions matching TRBD1. This CDR3 region has 15 residues. Germline V gives CDR1 SGHRS, CDR2 YFSETQ. The V and J ends lost 4 bases and 6 bases, in that order; junction bases with no gene match: 8. The CDR3 DNA reads TGCGCCAGCAGCCCCGGACAGGGAGGATCCGGGGAGCTGTTTTTT. This translates into CASSPGQGGSGELFF.

The rearrangement links TRBV25-1 to TRBJ2-1, with D possibly matching TRBD2 (5 bases). Germline CDR1 reads MGHDK; CDR2 reads SYGVNS. The CDR3 contains 12 residues. Trimming stripped 10 bases from V and 4 bases from J, with 11 bases between. The CDR3 region has the DNA TGTGCCACATCACCGGGGTACAATGAGCAGTTCTTC. Translation gives CATSPGYNEQFF.